This T cell receptor beta chain was captured by sequencing in a study of cytomegalovirus exposure and HLA in healthy donors. Overall study findings and caveats: Overall, approximately 150 TCR beta chains were annotated as cytomegalovirus-associated. When analyzed later, a missense DCLRE1C variant was found to be linked to TCR beta V- and J-gene trimming. Common viral pathogens (according to a later analysis) appeared linked to several of the most significant clusters.

V lost 5 bases, J lost 7 bases, and 12 bases lay in between. The CDR3 covers 14 residues. The germline V gene encodes CDR1 PRHDT and CDR2 FYEKMQ (reference sequence). With 60 Vbeta and 13 Jbeta primers, the PCR was carried out. Produced via immunoSEQ multiplex PCR; TCRdb's table is partial and in-frame only. The sample records some 120,000 clones, 75% to 85% being singletons. Regarding this clone: The antigen is undetermined.

This chain links TRBV13 with TRBJ1-6, with D possibly being TRBD1 (5 bases). Sequences were obtained from PBMCs. The source is a woman aged 45-60 years in good health and CMV-seropositive. The CDR3 reads CASSLVRGNSPLHF. The CDR3 bases are TGTGCCAGCAGCCTCGTAAGGGGCAATTCACCCCTCCACTTT.